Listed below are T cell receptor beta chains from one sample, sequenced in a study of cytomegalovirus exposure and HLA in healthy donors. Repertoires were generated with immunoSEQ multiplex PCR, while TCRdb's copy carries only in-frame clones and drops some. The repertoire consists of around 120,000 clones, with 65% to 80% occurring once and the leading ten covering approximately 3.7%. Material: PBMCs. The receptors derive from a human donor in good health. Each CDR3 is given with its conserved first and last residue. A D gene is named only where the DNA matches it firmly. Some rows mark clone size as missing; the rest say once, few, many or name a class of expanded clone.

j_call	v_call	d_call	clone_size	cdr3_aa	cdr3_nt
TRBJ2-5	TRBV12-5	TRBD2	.	CASARGGLETQYF	TGTGCTAGTGCCCGGGGAGGGCTCGAGACCCAGTACTTC
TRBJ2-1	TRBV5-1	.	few	CASSNSLGLDYNEQFF	TGCGCCAGCAGCAATTCCCTAGGTTTGGATTACAATGAGCAGTTCTTC
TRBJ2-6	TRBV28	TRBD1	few	CATDRGAGANVLTF	TGTGCCACAGACAGGGGGGCCGGGGCCAACGTCCTGACTTTC
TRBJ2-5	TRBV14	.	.	CASSPGLRAETQYF	TGTGCCAGCAGCCCAGGACTGAGGGCAGAGACCCAGTACTTC
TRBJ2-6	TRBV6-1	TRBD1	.	CATRTGGSGANVLTF	TGTGCCACCAGGACAGGGGGCTCTGGGGCCAACGTCCTGACTTTC
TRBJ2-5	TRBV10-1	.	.	CASSQAGLPEGETQYF	TGCGCCAGCAGTCAGGCGGGACTCCCGGAAGGAGAGACCCAGTACTTC
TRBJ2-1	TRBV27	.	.	CASSLQPGHISNEQFF	TGTGCCAGCAGTTTACAGCCGGGACATATCTCCAATGAGCAGTTCTTC
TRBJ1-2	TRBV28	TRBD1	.	CASSLGTGYNYGYTF	TGTGCCAGCAGTTTGGGGACAGGGTATAACTATGGCTACACCTTC
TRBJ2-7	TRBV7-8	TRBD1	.	CASSFDRGLYEQYF	TGTGCCAGCAGCTTTGACAGGGGGCTCTACGAGCAGTACTTC
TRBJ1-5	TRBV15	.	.	CATSRDGGNQPQHF	TGTGCCACCAGCAGAGATGGGGGGAATCAGCCCCAGCATTTT
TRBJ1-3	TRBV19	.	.	CASSALMDSGGNTIYF	TGTGCCAGTAGTGCCCTCATGGACAGTGGGGGAAACACCATATATTTT
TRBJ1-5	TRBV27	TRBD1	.	CASSLQGDGQPQHF	TGTGCCAGCAGCTTACAGGGGGACGGTCAGCCCCAGCATTTT
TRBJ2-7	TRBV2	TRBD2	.	CASSDLVGTNF	TGTGCCAGCAGTGACCTTGTCGGGACTAACTTC
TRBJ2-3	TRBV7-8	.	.	CASSFLTAGDTQYF	TGTGCCAGCAGCTTTCTGACCGCCGGGGATACGCAGTATTTT
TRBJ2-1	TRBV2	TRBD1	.	CASSDRGTNNEQFF	TGTGCCAGCTCCGACAGGGGAACAAACAATGAGCAGTTCTTC
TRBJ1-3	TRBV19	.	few	CASSEQGSGNTIYF	TGTGCCAGTAGTGAGCAGGGCTCTGGAAACACCATATATTTT
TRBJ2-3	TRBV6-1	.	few	CASSVRDSGTDTQYF	TGTGCCAGCAGTGTCCGGGACTCCGGCACAGATACGCAGTATTTT
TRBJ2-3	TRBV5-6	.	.	CASSLVGVGDTQYF	TGTGCCAGCAGCTTGGTGGGAGTGGGGGATACGCAGTATTTT
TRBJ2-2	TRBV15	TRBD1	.	CATSPGTGNTGELFF	TGTGCCACCAGCCCCGGGACAGGGAACACCGGGGAGCTGTTTTTT
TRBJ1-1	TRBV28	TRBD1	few	CASRVDRGTYTEAFF	TGTGCCAGCAGGGTAGACAGGGGGACGTACACTGAAGCTTTCTTT
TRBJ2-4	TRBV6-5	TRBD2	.	CASSYLGLDENIQYF	TGTGCCAGCAGTTACTTGGGACTAGATGAAAACATTCAGTACTTC
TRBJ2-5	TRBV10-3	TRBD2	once	CAISEAKLAGVGGETQYF	TGTGCCATCAGTGAGGCGAAACTAGCGGGAGTTGGAGGAGAGACCCAGTACTTC
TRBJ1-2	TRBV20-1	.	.	CSASSGYTF	TGCAGTGCTAGCTCTGGCTACACCTTC
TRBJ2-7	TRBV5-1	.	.	CASSLGTGGYEQYF	TGCGCCAGCAGCTTGGGGACCGGGGGCTACGAGCAGTACTTC
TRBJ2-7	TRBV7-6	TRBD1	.	CASSPRTGGGGEQYF	TGTGCCAGCAGCCCACGGACAGGGGGCGGCGGCGAGCAGTACTTC
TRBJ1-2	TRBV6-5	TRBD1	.	CASSKQGVANYGYTF	TGTGCCAGCAGTAAACAGGGGGTAGCTAACTATGGCTACACCTTC
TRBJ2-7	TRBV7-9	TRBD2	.	CASSLDASGRSYEQYF	TGTGCCAGCAGCTTAGACGCTAGCGGGAGGTCCTACGAGCAGTACTTC
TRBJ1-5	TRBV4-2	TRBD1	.	CASSQDGTGNQPQHF	TGTGCCAGCAGCCAAGATGGGACAGGAAATCAGCCCCAGCATTTT
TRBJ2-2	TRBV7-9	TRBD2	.	CSSSLGAGVGTGELFF	TGTTCCAGCAGCTTAGGGGCGGGAGTCGGCACCGGGGAGCTGTTTTTT
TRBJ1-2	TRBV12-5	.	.	CASGYGGTDVRGYTF	TGTGCTAGTGGTTACGGAGGGACGGACGTTCGTGGCTACACCTTC
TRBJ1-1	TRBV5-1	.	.	CASSLYTGDTEAFF	TGCGCCAGCAGCTTATATACAGGAGACACTGAAGCTTTCTTT
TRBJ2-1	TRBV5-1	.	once	CASSLRKRVSSYNEQFF	TGCGCCAGCAGCTTACGGAAGCGGGTGAGCTCCTACAATGAGCAGTTCTTC
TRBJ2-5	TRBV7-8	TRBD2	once	CASSFGLAGGPGQETQYF	TGTGCCAGCAGCTTTGGACTAGCGGGAGGGCCTGGCCAAGAGACCCAGTACTTC
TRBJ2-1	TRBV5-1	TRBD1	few	CASSPGTGRASYNEQFF	TGCGCCAGCAGCCCGGGGACAGGGAGAGCCTCCTACAATGAGCAGTTCTTC
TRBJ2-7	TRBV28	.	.	CASSARRPSYEQYF	TGTGCCAGCAGTGCCCGGAGACCATCCTACGAGCAGTACTTC
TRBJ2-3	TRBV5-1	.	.	CASSLAPGSTDTQYF	TGCGCCAGCAGCTTAGCTCCAGGGAGCACAGATACGCAGTATTTT
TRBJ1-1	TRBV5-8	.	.	CASSLEQLNTEAFF	TGTGCCAGCAGCTTGGAACAGCTGAACACTGAAGCTTTCTTT
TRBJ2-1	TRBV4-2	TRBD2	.	CASSQEGREGPHEQFF	TGTGCCAGCAGCCAAGAAGGACGGGAGGGCCCTCATGAGCAGTTCTTC
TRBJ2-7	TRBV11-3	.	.	CASSPQTASYEQYF	TGTGCCAGCAGCCCGCAGACAGCGTCCTACGAGCAGTACTTC
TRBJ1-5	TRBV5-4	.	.	CASSLGQESNQPQHF	TGTGCCAGCAGCTTGGGACAGGAAAGCAATCAGCCCCAGCATTTT
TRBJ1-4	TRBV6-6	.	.	CASSPDKLSNEKLFF	TGTGCCAGCAGTCCAGACAAGCTCTCGAATGAAAAACTGTTTTTT
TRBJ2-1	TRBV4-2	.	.	CASSQDEGEAYNEQFF	TGTGCCAGCAGCCAAGATGAGGGAGAAGCCTACAATGAGCAGTTCTTC
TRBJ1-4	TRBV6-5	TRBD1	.	CASSYSTGEPNEKLFF	TGTGCCAGCAGTTACTCAACAGGGGAGCCTAATGAAAAACTGTTTTTT
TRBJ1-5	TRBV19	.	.	CASSMGGGSYHSNQPQHF	TGTGCCAGTAGTATGGGGGGGGGCAGCTATCATAGCAATCAGCCCCAGCATTTT
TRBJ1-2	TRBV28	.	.	CASSKGYNYGYTF	TGTGCCAGCAGTAAGGGGTATAACTATGGCTACACCTTC
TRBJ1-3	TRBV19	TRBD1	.	CASSIVGDRGFSSSGNTIYF	TGTGCCAGTAGTATAGTGGGGGACAGGGGCTTTTCTAGCTCTGGAAACACCATATATTTT
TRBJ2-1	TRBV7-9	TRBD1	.	CASSPTGTGPLGEQFF	TGTGCCAGCAGCCCCACCGGGACAGGACCCCTGGGTGAGCAGTTCTTC
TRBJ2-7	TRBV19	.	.	CASSARPFDEQYF	TGTGCCAGTAGTGCCAGGCCTTTTGACGAGCAGTACTTC
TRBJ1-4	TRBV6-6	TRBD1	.	CASSSRDRNEKLFF	TGTGCCAGCAGTAGCCGGGACAGGAATGAAAAACTGTTTTTT
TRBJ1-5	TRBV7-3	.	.	CASSRDNNQPQHF	TGTGCCAGCAGCAGGGACAACAATCAGCCCCAGCATTTT
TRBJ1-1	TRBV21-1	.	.	CASSKSADREKGTEAFF	TGTGCCAGCAGCAAATCTGCGGACAGGGAAAAGGGCACTGAAGCTTTCTTT
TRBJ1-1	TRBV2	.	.	CANGQQPNTEAFF	TGTGCCAACGGACAGCAACCGAACACTGAAGCTTTCTTT
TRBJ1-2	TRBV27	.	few	CASSPSGGMGYGYTF	TGTGCCAGCAGTCCCTCGGGGGGCATGGGCTATGGCTACACCTTC
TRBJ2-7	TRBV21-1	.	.	CASGWRGVYEQYF	TGTGCCAGTGGGTGGCGCGGAGTCTACGAGCAGTACTTC